This T cell receptor beta chain derives from a study of blood T cells in healthy people across ages. Study-wide results and limits: Comparison with aged donors showed that long-lived donors had more naive CD4+ cells and higher diversity. Older individuals had lower TCR beta diversity per million T cells (the decline was roughly linear).

The authors ran a second PCR of about 6 to 11 cycles using a sample-barcoded 5' primer and a J-beta primer mix. MiXCR, applied by TCRdb to the 5' RACE reads, yields one record per CDR3 protein. This table has approximately 700,000 distinct CDR3 sequences, about 30% appearing once. This clonotype was found a few times. Its antigen is unidentified. Germline CDR1 SGHVS, CDR2 FQNEAQ. Unmatched junction bases numbered 8, after V lost 0 bases and J lost 3 bases. The CDR3 loop spans 17 amino acids. Approximately 10 milliliters was the volume of peripheral blood drawn from each donor. The rearrangement links TRBV7-8 to TRBJ1-1, with 9 bases matching TRBD1. This sequence originates from a woman older than 75 in good health. The sample taken for sequencing was blood. CDR3 sequence reads: CASSLADRGSKDTEAFF. In nucleotides, the CDR3 is TGTGCCAGCAGCTTAGCGGACAGGGGAAGTAAGGACACTGAAGCTTTCTTT.